Each of the 20 T cell receptor beta chains below was sequenced from the same sample in a study of vaccination and CD4 T cells after COVID-19. Antigens of these TCRs are unknown. Sequence data for DNA of cultured CD4+ T cells were generated by the Oncomine TCR Beta short-read assay. Via MiXCR, TCRdb re-called the PCR reads, giving one row per CDR3 protein. The profile shows 5,000 to 7,000 distinct CDR3 sequences, approximately 40% of them singletons. Treatment reported: approximately 9-day PBMC culture with coronavirus spike peptide pools or control peptides (ViraFEST assay). Investigators obtained the unexposed donor's CD4+ T cells before the COVID-19 pandemic (2011-2018). Material for sequencing was CD4+ T cells from blood, cultured in vitro. These receptors all come from a human donor in good health.

This clonotype was seen a handful of times. The chain uses TRBV6-5 and TRBJ1-6; D is unresolved. The CDR3 runs to 12 residues. The germline V gene encodes CDR1 MNHEY and CDR2 SVGAGI. V lost 0 bases, J lost 7 bases, and 1 base lay in between. This CDR3 reads CASSYSNSPLHF. CDR3 nucleotides: TGTGCCAGCAGTTACTCGAATTCACCCCTCCACTTT.

The chain joins TRBV20-1 to TRBJ2-3; D not certain. The V and J ends lost 1 base and 4 bases respectively, with 6 bases between them. Looked up from germline, CDR1 is DFQATT and CDR2 is SNEGSKA (reference sequence). This CDR3 has 12 residues. The CDR3 loop reads CSARADADTQYF. For the CDR3, the DNA is TGCAGTGCTAGAGCCGACGCAGATACGCAGTATTTT.

This clonotype was observed a few times. CDR3 DNA: TGCAGTGCTACAGGGTATTACTATGGCTACACCTTC. This encodes CSATGYYYGYTF. This chain connects TRBV20-1 to TRBJ1-2; perhaps TRBD1 as D (5 bases). CDR1 DFQATT and CDR2 SNEGSKA come from the germline V gene (reference sequence). Deletions cut 4 bases from V and 3 bases from J, with 9 bases between. This CDR3 is built from 12 residues.

This rearrangement joins TRBV30 to TRBJ1-6, with 8 bases matching TRBD1. Unmatched junction bases numbered 9, after V lost 6 bases and J lost 8 bases. The germline V gene has CDR1 GTSNPN and CDR2 SVGIG (reference sequence). The CDR3 consists of 14 residues. The CDR3 is CACHGTGGDSPLHF. In DNA, the CDR3 is TGTGCCTGCCACGGTACAGGGGGGGATTCACCCCTCCACTTT.

The CDR3 DNA follows: TGCGCCAGCACTTGGGGCGAAAATAATTCACCCCTCCACTTT. It is translated as CASTWGENNSPLHF. The genes are TRBV5-1 and TRBJ1-6, with a weak D call TRBD1 (5 bases). The CDR3 runs 14 residues. The germline CDR1 and CDR2 sequences are SGHRS and YFSETQ. The V end was cut by 6 bases, the J end by 5 bases, with 12 bases between.

This chain uses TRBV30 with TRBJ2-2, with D uncertain. V was trimmed by 4 bases and J by 0 bases, leaving 9 bases between them. The germline V gene has CDR1 GTSNPN and CDR2 SVGIG (reference sequence). The CDR3 has 14 amino acids. CDR3 sequence reads: CAWMEGSNTGELFF. CDR3 nucleotides: TGTGCCTGGATGGAAGGGTCGAACACCGGGGAGCTGTTTTTT.

The gene calls are TRBV6-1 and TRBJ1-3; TRBD1 is a possible D gene (5 bases). Germline V lookup: CDR1 MNHNS, CDR2 SASEGT. V was trimmed by 5 bases and J by 2 bases, leaving 13 bases between them. The CDR3 runs to 15 residues. The CDR3 nucleotides read TGTGCCAGCAGTCGATCGGGGGGAACTGGAAACACCATATATTTT. This encodes CASSRSGGTGNTIYF.

This clonotype has only one observation. This chain links TRBV19 with TRBJ1-2, with D possibly being TRBD1 (6 bases). V lost 7 bases, J lost 4 bases, and 25 bases lay in between. This CDR3 has 17 residues. CDR1 and CDR2 from the germline V gene are LNHDA and SQIVND (reference sequence). The CDR3 sequence is CASTKIYRGEWAYGYTF. As DNA, the CDR3 is TGTGCCAGTACCAAAATATATAGGGGGGAGTGGGCCTATGGCTACACCTTC.

This clonotype showed up just a few times. The rearrangement joins TRBV20-1 to TRBJ2-5, with 8 bases identical to TRBD2. The J segment lost 2 bases and the V segment lost 3 bases, leaving 5 bases of the junction unmatched. The germline CDR1 and CDR2 sequences are DFQATT and SNEGSKA (reference sequence). The CDR3 covers 14 residues. The CDR3 DNA is TGCAGTGCTAGTTTTAGCGGGGATCAAGAGACCCAGTACTTC. Its translation is CSASFSGDQETQYF.

The rearrangement links TRBV12-3 or TRBV12-4 to TRBJ1-2; D is unclear. CDR3 length: 13 residues. The ends were cut back, 6 bases at V and 12 bases at J, with 20 bases in the middle. The CDR3 sequence is CASRPNSGIIDTF. The CDR3 nucleotides read TGTGCCAGCAGACCCAACTCGGGGATAATCGACACCTTC.

V is TRBV10-3 and J is TRBJ1-1, with a tentative D call TRBD1 (6 bases). Germline V CDR1 and CDR2: ENHRY, SYGVKD. V lost 3 bases and J 4 bases, leaving 12 bases between the germline ends. This CDR3 region has 14 residues. CDR3 bases: TGTGCCATCAGTGATCGGACAGATTCCACTGAAGCTTTCTTT. Encoded protein: CAISDRTDSTEAFF.

This clonotype was seen a handful of times. The V and J genes are TRBV20-1 and TRBJ2-5, with 12 nucleotides matching TRBD2. The germline CDR1 and CDR2 sequences are DFQATT and SNEGSKA (reference sequence). Germline trimming cut 0 bases from V and 2 bases from J; bases unmatched to any gene: 4. The CDR3 is made up of 16 amino acids. CDR3 residues: CSARDLAGGIQETQYF. The CDR3, as DNA: TGCAGTGCTAGAGATCTAGCGGGGGGGATTCAAGAGACCCAGTACTTC.

A few counts support this clonotype. V and J are TRBV20-1 and TRBJ2-3; D is unclear. The CDR3 has 14 amino acids. V lost 3 bases, J lost 2 bases, and 12 bases lay in between. From germline, CDR1 is DFQATT and CDR2 SNEGSKA (reference sequence). The CDR3: CSASFPSITDTQYF. The CDR3, as DNA: TGCAGTGCTAGTTTCCCCAGTATCACAGATACGCAGTATTTT.

The chain has TRBV27 and TRBJ1-2; TRBD1 aligns across 12 bases. The CDR3 is made up of 15 amino acids. The V segment lost 6 bases and the J segment 5 bases; nucleotides outside the gene matches: 7. Germline V gene sequence: CDR1 MNHEY, CDR2 SMNVEV (reference sequence). The CDR3 spells CASRKGDRGQYGYTF. CDR3 nucleotides: TGTGCCAGCAGGAAAGGGGACAGGGGGCAGTATGGCTACACCTTC.

The table lists this clonotype with a few counts. This chain connects TRBV7-6 to TRBJ2-7, with TRBD1 matching 8 bases. V gave up 3 bases and J gave up 5 bases; unmatched junction bases: 6. CDR3 size: 14 residues. The germline gives CDR1 SGHVS, CDR2 FNYEAQ. The CDR3 here is CASSLGRGQDEQYF. DNA of the CDR3: TGTGCCAGCAGCTTGGGCAGGGGGCAGGACGAGCAGTACTTC.

This clonotype occurred once. This chain connects TRBV2 to TRBJ2-2; the match to TRBD2 covers 9 bases. Germline values: CDR1 SNHLY, CDR2 FYNNEI. CDR3 length: 16 residues. V lost 4 bases and J lost 4; bases outside the gene matches: 7. CDR3 sequence reads: CASSATSGRLTGELFF. The CDR3 DNA reads TGTGCCAGCAGTGCCACTAGCGGGCGGCTCACCGGGGAGCTGTTTTTT.

This clonotype has a handful of counts. The V call is TRBV6-4, the J call TRBJ2-3, with TRBD2 matching 10 bases. CDR3 size: 15 residues. Trimming cost V 2 bases and J 1 base; bases outside gene matches: 0. The germline V gene has CDR1 MRHNA and CDR2 SNTAGT. The CDR3 here is CASSDTSGGTDTQYF. Written as DNA, the CDR3 is TGTGCCAGCAGTGACACTAGCGGGGGCACAGATACGCAGTATTTT.

This clonotype was seen just once. V usage is TRBV7-3 and J usage is TRBJ2-6; a weak D match, TRBD1 (6 bases). V lost 5 bases to trimming and J lost 2 bases, with 13 bases between them. This CDR3 spans 16 amino acids. CDR1 is SGHTA, CDR2 FQGTGA, per germline. The CDR3 loop reads CASSPRDMAGANVLTF. In DNA form, the CDR3 reads TGTGCCAGCAGCCCACGGGACATGGCTGGGGCCAACGTCCTGACTTTC.

This chain joins TRBV7-2 and TRBJ2-6; D uncertain. CDR1 is SGHTA and CDR2 is FQGNSA in the germline V gene. V was cut by 5 bases and J by 2 bases, with 4 bases left in between. The CDR3 is 13 residues long. CDR3 nucleotide sequence: TGTGCCAGCAGCCAGACTGGGGCCAACGTCCTGACTTTC. Its translation is CASSQTGANVLTF.

The chain uses TRBV19 and TRBJ2-1, with 10 bases lining up with TRBD2. Germline loops: CDR1 LNHDA, CDR2 SQIVND (reference sequence). The CDR3 runs to 15 residues. V gave up 4 bases and J gave up 4 bases; unmatched junction bases: 4. The CDR3, as DNA: TGTGCCAGTAGTAAAACTAGCGGGGATTACAATGAGCAGTTCTTC. The encoded protein is CASSKTSGDYNEQFF. The full variable domain, rest sourced from reference TRBV19 and TRBJ2-1, is DGGITQSPKYLFRKEGQNVTLSCEQNLNHDAMYWYRQDPGQGLRLIYYSQIVNDFQKGDIAEGYSVSREKKESFPLTVTSAQKNPTAFYLCASSKTSGDYNEQFFGPGTRLTVL.